This T cell receptor (beta chain) originates from a study of OX40 agonist ivuxolimab in advanced cancers. Study-level background: Ivuxolimab was a fully human IgG2 agonistic monoclonal antibody targeting the costimulatory receptor OX40 (CD134). Of the roughly 52 patients in dose escalation, about 20 had hepatocellular carcinoma, around 15 had melanoma, 9 had renal cell carcinoma and 9 had head and neck cancer. Partial responses occurred in three dose-escalation patients, of whom one had hepatocellular carcinoma and two had cutaneous melanoma. In the dose-escalation cohort, nearly 85% of patients were male, and the mean age was 60 years with a range of 23 to 79. Peripheral TCRbeta sequencing aimed to test whether ivuxolimab altered TCR sequence diversity and caused clonal T-cell expansion. Patients were allowed to have had prior anti-PD-1, anti-PD-L1 or anti-CTLA-4 therapy, and less than 45% of the dose-escalation patients had previously received checkpoint inhibitors. Intravenous ivuxolimab was administered to patients every 2 weeks at six dose levels: 0.01, 0.1, 0.3, 1.5, 3 and 10 mg/kg. The paper describes the monotherapy dose-escalation part (N of about 47 patients) of the phase I trial of ivuxolimab. What the study reported, not specific to this receptor: At doses of 0.1 to 3.0 mg/kg, clonal expansion of both CD4+ and CD8+ blood T cells was observed from baseline to week 6. In partial responders in the 0.1-3.0 mg/kg groups, normalized peripheral clonal expansion was found to be among the lowest, especially among CD8+ T cells. After ivuxolimab, CD8+ T cells had more expanded clones than CD4+ T cells on average. Low levels of normalized T-cell clonal expansion were also seen in some patients who did not respond. The antigen specificity of the clonally expanded peripheral T cells was not determined.

The germline ends are 4 bases apart after V is trimmed by 7 bases and J by 0 bases. The CDR3 has 11 amino acids, counting the end cysteine and phenylalanine. The read is trimmed to its CDR3 DNA, 33 bases read in frame from base 1. According to the germline V gene, CDR1 reads MNHEY and CDR2 reads SVGAGI. The trial excluded patients who had a history of autoimmune disease or who were on systemic immunosuppression. Peripheral blood for TCR sequencing was collected from all dose cohorts at baseline, on cycle 4 day 1, and on cycle 7 day 1. The samples were taken from a phase I, first-in-human, multicenter, open-label dose-escalation trial of ivuxolimab. Adults with locally advanced or metastatic melanoma, renal cell, hepatocellular, or head and neck squamous cell carcinoma were enrolled in the trial. Before TCR sequencing, CD4+ and CD8+ T cells were separately sorted from peripheral blood. As regards this clone: Its antigen is still unknown. No much larger clone exists at a distance of one base, and base qualities are not known.

Genomic DNA was extracted from sorted cells for sequencing of the TCRbeta CDR3 region. The immunoSEQ Assay was used to sequence the TCRbeta CDR3 regions. Sourced from immuneACCESS, this table was stored by TCRdb with only in-frame sequences that have V and J called. A share of the clones is absent; for the studies checked, an unresolved V gene accounts for under half, and the remainder has no known explanation. Recorded for this sample are 75,000 to 80,000 clones; over 70% of them occurred a single time. Roughly 0.77% of the sample comes from the top ten. The sequences come from CD4+ or CD8+ T cells sorted from blood, collected in a trial of the OX40 agonist ivuxolimab. The receptor was isolated from an adult with an advanced solid tumor such as melanoma, head and neck, liver or kidney cancer. Here the chain combines TRBV6-5 and TRBJ2-7; no confident D gene assignment can be made. The CDR3 sequence is CASTSSYEQYF. Read as DNA, the sequence is TGTGCCAGCACGAGCTCCTACGAGCAGTACTTC.